Included here is one TCR beta chain sequence, with context. What it binds is unknown. TCRdb re-analysed the 5' RACE reads in MiXCR, keeping a single row per CDR3 protein. This table holds 600,000 to 700,000 distinct CDR3 sequences, 21% found once. The sample comes from a study of identical twins. The J segment lost 3 bases and the V segment lost 11 bases, leaving 3 bases of the junction unmatched. CDR3 length: 12 residues. The germline gives CDR1 SNHLY, CDR2 FYNNEI. Broader study findings: Analyses based on zero insertions could be partly confounded by invariant MAIT and iNKT cells. Twins' surplus sharing was weaker for beta out-of-frame sequences.

The sample also formed part of further work on T cells expressing NK-cell markers. That paper notes: About 1.0-8% of CD8+ T cells in more than 5 donors belonged to dominant NKG2C+ clonotypes. HCMV specificity was not established for the expanded NKG2C+ T cell clones.

V usage is TRBV2 and J usage is TRBJ1-1; 10 bases line up with TRBD1. The TCR sequence derives from a woman aged 18-35 years in good health. Sequenced input: PBMCs. Here the CDR3 reads CAGQGVDTEAFF. The CDR3 DNA sequence: TGTGCCGGACAGGGGGTAGACACTGAAGCTTTCTTT.